This entry describes one T cell receptor beta chain. The germline CDR1 and CDR2 sequences are PRHDT and FYEKMQ (reference sequence). Trimming shortened V by 1 base and J by 7 bases, and 7 bases separated the two germline ends. The CDR3 is 12 residues long. Here immunoSEQ multiplex PCR was the method, and the copy in TCRdb shows in-frame clones only, minus some. Among about 86,000 clones, about 90% were seen once, and the ten largest hold roughly 8.9%. This entry belongs to a study of OX40 agonist ivuxolimab in advanced cancers. Study background: At doses from 0.01 to 10 mg/kg, patients were given intravenous ivuxolimab every 2 weeks. A mean age of approximately 64 years, range about 23 to 90, was recorded, and roughly 80% were male. Past anti-PD-1, anti-PD-L1 or anti-CTLA-4 therapy was accepted, and 30% to 45% had received some.

Samples of blood were obtained at baseline, on cycle 4 day 1, and on cycle 7 day 1. The J gene is TRBJ1-1, the V gene TRBV13, with D tentatively TRBD1 (5 bases). The starting material was CD4+ or CD8+ T cells sorted from blood, obtained in a trial of the OX40 agonist ivuxolimab. The TCR was taken from an adult with an advanced solid tumor such as melanoma, head and neck, liver or kidney cancer. CDR3 protein: CASSLVGGEAFF. CDR3 sequence (DNA): TGTGCCAGCAGCTTAGTCGGGGGTGAAGCTTTCTTT.